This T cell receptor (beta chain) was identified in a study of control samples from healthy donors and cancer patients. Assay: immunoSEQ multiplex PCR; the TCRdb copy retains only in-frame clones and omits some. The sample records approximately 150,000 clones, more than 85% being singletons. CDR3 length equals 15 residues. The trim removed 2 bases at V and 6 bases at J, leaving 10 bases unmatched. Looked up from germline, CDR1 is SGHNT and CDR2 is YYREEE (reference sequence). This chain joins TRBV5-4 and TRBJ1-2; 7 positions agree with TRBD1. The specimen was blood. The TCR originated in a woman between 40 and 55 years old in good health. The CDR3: CASSFLGAGGNGYTF. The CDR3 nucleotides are TGTGCCAGCAGCTTTTTGGGGGCAGGGGGGAATGGCTACACCTTC.